This T cell receptor (beta chain) was recovered during a study of blood T cell repertoires in COVID-19. On the study more broadly: Sample material is recorded as cDNA or gDNA derived from T cells, B-cell-depleted T cells, or PBMCs.

V was cut by 6 bases and J by 8 bases, with 16 bases left in between. There are 13 residues in the CDR3. The V gene's germline CDR1 is MNHEY and CDR2 SVGAGI. Per the original methods: Scientists estimated how many nucleated cells there were by amplifying reference gene primers. The assay was immunoSEQ multiplex PCR, and TCRdb's table has in-frame clones only and misses some. For V, J and clone size, that table is used; D and trimming come from the DNA. There are 200,000 to 250,000 clones in the sample; roughly 81% occur only once, and 0.85% to 1% lies in the top ten. The rearrangement links TRBV6-5 to TRBJ1-2; D is unclear. The receptor comes from a middle-aged man with acute or convalescent COVID-19. The sequenced sample was peripheral blood. The CDR3 region has the DNA TGTGCCAGCAGATCGACTGGGAGGACGGGCTACACCTTC. Protein sequence: CASRSTGRTGYTF.